Presented here are 3 T cell receptor beta chains from one specimen sequenced in a study of vaccination effects on CD4 cells after COVID-19. The data were produced by immunoSEQ multiplex PCR, yet TCRdb's version contains in-frame clones alone and is incomplete. The profile shows approximately 58,000 clones, around three quarters of them singletons. No antigen has been assigned to these receptors. Once cultured for approximately ten days, the cells underwent separation to obtain CD4+ T cells. The source material was CD4+ T cells from PBMCs cultured without peptide, sampled before COVID-19 vaccination. These receptor sequences come from a human donor who received a COVID-19 vaccine.

The chain carries TRBV7-2 and TRBJ1-2; TRBD1 matches at 7 bases. The CDR3 runs 14 residues. Trimming cost V 1 base and J 5 bases; bases outside gene matches: 4. Looked up from germline, CDR1 is SGHTA and CDR2 is FQGNSA. DNA of the CDR3: TGTGCCAGCAGCTTAGACCAGGGGGGATATGGCTACACCTTC. This translates into CASSLDQGGYGYTF.

The chain employs TRBV5-5 and TRBJ1-5; D gene ambiguous. The CDR3 has 13 amino acids. Looked up from germline, CDR1 is SGHKS and CDR2 is YYEKEE (reference sequence). Trimming left V 4 bases short and J 3 bases short, with 8 bases between. The CDR3 region has the DNA TGTGCCAGCAGCCTATCGCCCAATCAGCCCCAGCATTTT. The encoded protein is CASSLSPNQPQHF. The variable domain in full, with the rest retrieved from reference TRBV5-5 and TRBJ1-5, is DAGVTQSPTHLIKTRGQQVTLRCSPISGHKSVSWYQQVLGQGPQFIFQYYEKEERGRGNFPDRFSARQFPNYSSELNVNALLLGDSALYLCASSLSPNQPQHFGDGTRLSIL.

This sequence joins TRBV7-6 and TRBJ1-3; no definite D call. Germline CDR1 and CDR2: SGHVS and FNYEAQ. This CDR3 spans 15 amino acids. V lost 2 bases and J 0 bases, leaving 8 bases between the germline ends. The CDR3 nucleotides read TGTGCCAGCAGCTTAAGGGAGAGCTCTGGAAACACCATATATTTT. This gives the protein CASSLRESSGNTIYF.